Shown below are 31 T cell receptor beta chains from a single sample sequenced in a study of blood T cells in healthy people across ages. A second about 7 to 11 cycle PCR used barcoded and J-beta primers. MiXCR, run by TCRdb on the 5' RACE reads, gives a single entry per CDR3 protein. The sample consists of 1.5 million to 2 million distinct CDR3 sequences, almost 35% of them appearing once. Sequencing was done on a sample of blood. Receptors originate from a young woman in good health.

The chain employs TRBV20-1 and TRBJ2-2; D unclear. The length of the CDR3 is 15 residues. Germline V gene sequence: CDR1 DFQATT, CDR2 SNEGSKA (reference sequence). The ends were cut back, 0 bases at V and 5 bases at J, with 13 bases in the middle. The DNA of the CDR3 is TGCAGTGCTAGAGAAACATCAGACTGGACCGGGGAGCTGTTTTTT. Protein product: CSARETSDWTGELFF.

This clonotype has only a few counts. The chain employs TRBV3-1 and TRBJ2-7; 8 bases fit TRBD2. CDR3 length: 16 amino acids. V lost 2 bases, J lost 8 bases, and 14 bases stayed unmatched. Germline lookup yields CDR1 LGHDT and CDR2 YNNKEL (reference sequence). CDR3 coding DNA: TGTGCCAGCAGCCAATACGCGGGAGGCACCCCGTCTCAGCAGTACTTC. It codes for CASSQYAGGTPSQQYF.

Notes on this clonotype: Being one base from a much bigger clone, this may be a read error. The V and J genes are TRBV6-2 or TRBV6-3 and TRBJ2-7, with D hard to call. Germline-derived CDR1 and CDR2 are MNHEY and SVGEGT. V shed 6 bases and J shed 6 bases, with 9 bases lying between them. CDR3 size: 11 residues. The CDR3 spells CASRDRCEQYF. The CDR3 nucleotides are TGTGCCAGCAGGGACCGCTGCGAGCAGTACTTC.

This clonotype was counted at least ten times. The chain combines TRBV4-2 with TRBJ2-5; D is uncertain. The CDR3 covers 13 residues. Trimming removed 0 bases from V and 4 bases from J, with 6 bases in between. Per the germline V gene, CDR1 is LGHNA and CDR2 is YNFKEQ. The CDR3 sequence: CASSQEWGETQYF. The CDR3 DNA follows: TGTGCCAGCAGCCAAGAGTGGGGAGAGACCCAGTACTTC.

This clonotype is a singleton in its sample. The junction does not match germline at one end; this may be a read error. This CDR3 reads CASSNRAPGRAIHPSTDTQYF. The CDR3 bases are TGTGCCAGCAGCAATAGAGCCCCGGGCAGGGCCATTCACCCTAGCACAGATACACAGTATTTT. The V and J genes are TRBV11-2 and TRBJ2-3, with D perhaps given as TRBD1 or TRBD2 (5 bases each). Germline V gives CDR1 SGHAT, CDR2 FQNNGV. The CDR3 covers 21 residues.

The chain recombines TRBV3-1 with TRBJ2-1; 8 bases map to TRBD1. In germline, CDR1 is LGHDT, CDR2 YNNKEL (reference sequence). The CDR3 sequence is 17 residues long. V shed 2 bases, J shed 1 base, and the junction held 7 bases outside the gene matches. In DNA, the CDR3 is TGTGCCAGCAGCCAACCTACAGGGGGAGAATCCTACAATGAGCAGTTCTTC. Amino acid sequence: CASSQPTGGESYNEQFF.

In DNA, the CDR3 is TGCAGTGCTATCGGACTAGCGTTTAGCACAGATACGCAGTATTTT. Amino acid sequence: CSAIGLAFSTDTQYF. The genes are TRBV20-1 and TRBJ2-3; 9 bases map to TRBD2. Trimming removed 4 bases from V and 0 bases from J; junction bases left unmatched: 5. CDR3 length: 15 residues. The V gene's germline CDR1 is DFQATT and CDR2 SNEGSKA (reference sequence).

On this clonotype: One junction end does not reproduce the germline sequence, and a read error may be involved. The chain recombines TRBV29-1 with TRBJ2-1, with D uncertain. Germline CDR1 is SQVTM and CDR2 is ANQGSEA. The length of the CDR3 is 12 residues. DNA for the CDR3: TGCAGCGGTGAAGGAAACGACGATGAGCAGTTCTTC. This codes for CSGEGNDDEQFF.

This clonotype has a count of ten or more. The chain couples TRBV7-3 to TRBJ2-6; D not certain. With 5 bases removed from V and 4 bases from J, the gap between germline ends came to 6 bases. The CDR3 loop spans 13 amino acids. Germline lookup yields CDR1 SGHTA and CDR2 FQGTGA. In nucleotides, the CDR3 is TGTGCCAGCAGCCTCCAGGGGGCCAACGTCCTGACTTTC. This sequence encodes CASSLQGANVLTF.

CDR3 sequence: CASSHDSSGGYTF. The CDR3 DNA reads TGCGCCAGCAGCCACGACAGCAGCGGGGGCTACACCTTC. The J gene is TRBJ1-2, the V gene TRBV4-1; tentative D call: TRBD1 (5 bases). Trimming removed 3 bases at V and 8 bases at J, with 13 bases between. Germline V CDR1 and CDR2: MGHRA, YSYEKL. This CDR3 spans 13 amino acids.

The sample holds one count of this clonotype. This chain joins TRBV7-8 and TRBJ2-5; 9 bases match TRBD1. There are 18 residues in the CDR3. Per germline, CDR1 SGHVS and CDR2 FQNEAQ. After removal of 3 bases from V and 4 bases from J, the junction contained 15 bases not matched to a gene. CDR3 sequence (DNA): TGTGCCAGCAGCTTCACCCTAGGGGGACAGGGTTTAACAGAGACCCAGTACTTC. This sequence encodes CASSFTLGGQGLTETQYF.

V and J are TRBV28 and TRBJ2-5, with D perhaps TRBD1 or TRBD2 (5 bases each). Germline CDR1 reads MDHEN; CDR2 reads SYDVKM. The length of the CDR3 is 16 residues. V lost 10 bases to trimming and J lost 4 bases, with 25 bases between them. CDR3 bases: TGTGCCACAATCCGGGGCCGGGTAGGGGACGGAGAGACCCAGTACTTC. This encodes CATIRGRVGDGETQYF.

This clonotype occurred many times. This rearrangement joins TRBV29-1 to TRBJ2-1, with D possibly being TRBD2 (6 bases). Deletions cut 2 bases from V and 7 bases from J, with 18 bases between. CDR3 length: 15 residues. Looked up from germline, CDR1 is SQVTM and CDR2 is ANQGSEA. As DNA, the CDR3 is TGCAGCGTTGAAAATAGAGAGGTTGGGGGGAATGAGCAGTTCTTC. Protein product: CSVENREVGGNEQFF.

This clonotype was seen more than once but under ten times. The chain joins TRBV2 to TRBJ2-7; TRBD1 is a possible D gene (6 bases). Germline-derived CDR1 and CDR2 are SNHLY and FYNNEI. Trimming took 6 bases from V and 3 from J, leaving 18 bases between them. CDR3 length equals 15 residues. CDR3 nucleotides: TGTGCCAGCAGCGCCACAGGGTCGGCGCACTACGAGCAGTACTTC. It translates to CASSATGSAHYEQYF.

This clonotype was found a few times. This rearrangement joins TRBV15 to TRBJ2-7; the D gene is possibly TRBD1 (5 bases). The germline CDR1 and CDR2 sequences are LNHNV and YYDKDF (reference sequence). With 6 bases removed from V and 2 bases from J, the gap between germline ends came to 11 bases. The CDR3 totals 13 residues. CDR3 nucleotide sequence: TGTGCCACCAGTGGAACAGGAGCCTACGAGCAGTACTTC. It specifies CATSGTGAYEQYF.

The chain links TRBV2 to TRBJ2-5, with D uncertain. Trimming pared 8 bases from V and 5 bases from J, leaving 12 bases between. Germline V lookup: CDR1 SNHLY, CDR2 FYNNEI. There are 12 residues in the CDR3. Written as DNA, the CDR3 is TGTGCCAGCGTTCAGAACGGGGAGACCCAGTACTTC. Translated: CASVQNGETQYF.

The chain uses TRBV4-2 and TRBJ2-1, with D possibly being TRBD2 (6 bases). The CDR3 has 19 amino acids. Trimming left V 6 bases short and J 9 bases short, with 33 bases between. The V gene's germline CDR1 is LGHNA and CDR2 YNFKEQ. The CDR3 nucleotides read TGTGCCAGCAGAGAAAGAGAGGGAGGTGAGGTAAACGTAAGGAGTGAGCAGTTCTTC. The encoded protein is CASREREGGEVNVRSEQFF.

The V gene is TRBV7-8, the J gene TRBJ2-5; D may be TRBD2 (5 bases). Trimming cost V 5 bases and J 3 bases, with 13 bases left between them. In germline, CDR1 is SGHVS, CDR2 FQNEAQ. This CDR3 comprises 14 residues. The CDR3 protein is CASSASLSKETQYF. The DNA of the CDR3 is TGTGCCAGCAGCGCTAGCCTATCCAAAGAGACCCAGTACTTC.

The sample holds many counts of this clonotype. The rearrangement joins TRBV27 to TRBJ2-5, with no clear D. Deletions cut 6 bases from V and 1 base from J, with 9 bases between. This CDR3 contains 13 residues. Per germline, CDR1 MNHEY and CDR2 SMNVEV (reference sequence). The CDR3 protein is CASSPMSQETQYF. The CDR3 DNA reads TGTGCCAGCAGCCCGATGAGCCAAGAGACCCAGTACTTC.

This clonotype was seen only a few times. This rearrangement joins TRBV27 to TRBJ2-5, with no clear D. The V and J ends lost 5 bases and 6 bases respectively, with 19 bases between them. Germline V gives CDR1 MNHEY, CDR2 SMNVEV (reference sequence). The CDR3 contains 15 residues. CDR3 DNA: TGTGCCAGCAGTCTTCTAGGTAGTATATCGAAGACCCAGTACTTC. It is translated as CASSLLGSISKTQYF.

This clonotype has at least ten counts. The CDR3 protein is CSASRRGTPYEQYF. The CDR3 region has the DNA TGCAGTGCTAGTAGGAGGGGGACTCCCTACGAGCAGTACTTC. The chain has TRBV20-1 and TRBJ2-7; D is tentatively TRBD1 or TRBD2 (6 bases each). Trimming took 3 bases from V and 2 from J, leaving 14 bases between them. CDR3 length equals 14 residues. The germline V gene encodes CDR1 DFQATT and CDR2 SNEGSKA (reference sequence).

The CDR3 bases are TGTGCCTGGAGTGTACCGGGTACGGCTTTCTTT. Its translation: CAWSVPGTAFF. The V call is TRBV30, the J call TRBJ1-1; D is uncertain. The V gene's germline CDR1 is GTSNPN and CDR2 SVGIG (reference sequence). The V end was cut by 0 bases, the J end by 11 bases, with 10 bases between. The CDR3 loop spans 11 amino acids.

This clonotype was observed a few times. CDR3 sequence: CSAEDGYSTSADTQYF. In DNA form, the CDR3 reads TGCAGTGCCGAGGATGGGTACTCCACCTCCGCAGATACGCAGTATTTT. V usage is TRBV20-1 and J usage is TRBJ2-3; D gene unclear. Looked up from germline, CDR1 is DFQATT and CDR2 is SNEGSKA (reference sequence). The V and J ends lost 6 bases and 4 bases respectively, with 23 bases between them. The CDR3 runs to 16 residues.

The chain has TRBV7-2 and TRBJ2-3; D might be TRBD2 (6 bases). Per the germline V gene, CDR1 is SGHTA and CDR2 is FQGNSA. V was trimmed by 5 bases and J by 7 bases, leaving 13 bases between them. CDR3 length: 13 amino acids. Here the CDR3 reads CASSTRLVNTQYF. Here the CDR3 DNA reads TGTGCCAGCAGCACCCGACTAGTAAATACGCAGTATTTT.

This clonotype has a single count. A much larger clone is a single base away; this may be a read error. This chain uses TRBV10-3 with TRBJ2-1; a possible D gene is TRBD2 (5 bases). V shed 1 base and J shed 10 bases, with 17 bases lying between them. The germline CDR1 and CDR2 sequences are ENHRY and SYGVKD. CDR3 length: 15 amino acids. The CDR3 bases are TGTGCCATCAGTGAGTTGAGGTTAGCGCCGGGGGAGCAGTTCTTC. Its translation: CAISELRLAPGEQFF.

This clonotype was seen only a few times. The chain is built from TRBV12-3 or TRBV12-4 and TRBJ2-1, with TRBD2 matching 12 bases. CDR3 length: 15 amino acids. The V gene end was trimmed by 5 bases and the J gene end by 8 bases; junction bases not matched to a gene: 7. CDR3 sequence: CASSRTSGIFDEQFF. The DNA of the CDR3 is TGTGCCAGCAGTCGGACTAGCGGGATATTCGATGAGCAGTTCTTC.

This sequence joins TRBV7-2 and TRBJ2-2; D perhaps matches TRBD1 (5 bases). The ends were cut back, 8 bases at V and 5 bases at J, with 15 bases in the middle. From germline, CDR1 is SGHTA and CDR2 FQGNSA. CDR3 length equals 14 residues. The DNA for the CDR3 is TGTGCCAGCGCCTTCTTTAAGGGGACCGGGGAGCTGTTTTTT. This translates into CASAFFKGTGELFF.

This clonotype was found a few times. A read error may produce the germline difference seen at one junction end. V usage is TRBV5-1 and J usage is TRBJ1-2, with D possibly being TRBD1 (5 bases). CDR1 SGHRS and CDR2 YFSETQ come from the germline V gene. The CDR3 consists of 16 residues. CDR3: CASSLIFGGRDYGHTF. The CDR3 coding sequence is TGCGCCAGCAGCTTGATCTTTGGGGGTCGCGACTATGGCCACACCTTC.

This clonotype showed up just a few times. The CDR3 nucleotides read TGTGCCAGCAGCATAGGGGTATTACTAAGCACAGATACGCAGTATTTT. It codes for CASSIGVLLSTDTQYF. This chain joins TRBV5-5 and TRBJ2-3, with D possibly matching TRBD1 (5 bases). Germline V gene data show CDR1 as SGHKS and CDR2 as YYEKEE (reference sequence). CDR3 size: 16 residues. Between the trimmed V and J ends, which lost 4 bases and 0 bases, there was a span of 15 bases.

Many counts were recorded for this clonotype. The chain has TRBV5-1 and TRBJ2-4; D tentatively reads TRBD1 or TRBD2 (6 bases each). The CDR3 totals 15 residues. Germline values: CDR1 SGHRS, CDR2 YFSETQ. The V and J ends lost 7 bases and 5 bases respectively, with 19 bases between them. Here the CDR3 reads CASSPLGGHENIQYF. The CDR3 nucleotides read TGCGCCAGCTCACCCTTGGGGGGCCATGAAAACATTCAGTACTTC. Complete variable domain (other parts from reference TRBV5-1 and TRBJ2-4): KAGVTQTPRYLIKTRGQQVTLSCSPISGHRSVSWYQQTPGQGLQFLFEYFSETQRNKGNFPGRFSGRQFSNSRSEMNVSTLELGDSALYLCASSPLGGHENIQYFGAGTRLSVL.

This chain joins TRBV10-3 and TRBJ2-1; a weak D match, TRBD2 (5 bases). Trimming cost V 6 bases and J 4 bases, with 13 bases left between them. The CDR3 loop spans 14 amino acids. The germline gives CDR1 ENHRY, CDR2 SYGVKD. The DNA for the CDR3 is TGTGCCATCAGGGAGCGGTCCCAGTACAATGAGCAGTTCTTC. It yields the protein CAIRERSQYNEQFF.